Each of the 24 T cell receptor beta chains below was sequenced from the same sample in a study of CD8+ T cells in alopecia areata. Cells pooled from cutaneous lymph nodes were sorted on CD4, CD8alpha, NKG2D, NKG2ACE and other markers. Once RNA had been extracted, it was reverse transcribed into cDNA to act as the sequencing template. Clones were read by immunoSEQ multiplex PCR, and TCRdb kept only the in-frame ones, dropping some. This sample comprises about 300,000 clones, none seen once only. The sample was CD4+ T cells sorted from a lymph node. All receptors come from a C3H/HeJ mouse with alopecia areata. For the strain, the MHC haplotype given is H2-k.

Comment on this clone: Gene names are mouse gene names. The DNA ends 4 residues before the CDR3 does, and the rest of the CDR3 is filled in from the germline J gene. The chain recombines TRBV5 with TRBJ2-7; 14 bases line up with TRBD2. Germline lookup yields CDR1 LGHNA and CDR2 YNLKQL (reference sequence). This CDR3 comprises 16 residues. The CDR3 DNA, read in part, is TGTGCCAGCAGCCCCCGGGACTGGGGGGGCGCTTAT. Its protein product is CASSPRDWGGAY. From start to end, the CDR3 is CASSPRDWGGAYEQYF.

This clone has only a few counts. The genes and germline here are from mouse. The read stops 4 residues short of the end of the CDR3; the missing end is completed from the germline J gene. V gene TRBV17 combines with J gene TRBJ2-7; TRBD2 matches at 13 bases. This CDR3 is 17 amino acids long. CDR1 and CDR2 from the germline V gene are MNHDT and YYDKIL. V shed 0 bases, J shed 2 bases, and the junction held 4 bases outside the gene matches. The DNA read from the CDR3 is TGTGCTAGCAGTAGAGATGGGACTGGGGGGGTTACCTAT. Protein sequence: CASSRDGTGGVTY. The CDR3 as a whole reads CASSRDGTGGVTYEQYF.

This clone was counted at least ten times. Germline and genes: mouse. The sequence runs out 4 residues before the end of the CDR3; the remainder is reconstructed from the germline J gene. The chain couples TRBV17 to TRBJ2-3; D is possibly TRBD1 (5 bases). The CDR3 consists of 13 residues. V lost 5 bases to trimming and J lost 4 bases, with 10 bases between them. Germline CDR1 is MNHDT and CDR2 is YYDKIL. The DNA read from the CDR3 is TGTGCTAGCAGTCCGCAGGGAACAGAA. Encoded protein: CASSPQGTE. The entire CDR3 reads CASSPQGTETLYF.

This clone was observed a handful of times. Here the gene names and germline are mouse. The read falls 4 residues short of the CDR3 end, and the missing part is taken from the germline J gene. Other nucleotide sequences from this sample produce the same CDR3. V is TRBV13-2 and J is TRBJ2-1; D might be TRBD1 (6 bases). Trimming took off 0 bases at V and 1 base at J, with 8 bases between the two ends. Germline V gives CDR1 NNHNN, CDR2 SYGAGS (reference sequence). The CDR3 length is 15 residues. The CDR3 is CASGDAGQNYAEQFF. The CDR3 bases that were read are TGTGCCAGCGGTGATGCGGGACAAAACTATGCT.

A note on this clone: Germline and genes: mouse. The read ends 4 residues before the CDR3 terminus; that terminus is restored from the germline J gene. This chain links TRBV13-3 with TRBJ1-2, with 9 positions matching TRBD1. Per the germline V gene, CDR1 is NNHDY and CDR2 is SYVADS. V shed 3 bases and J 0 bases; nucleotides not matched to a gene: 3. The CDR3 has 15 residues. Here the CDR3 reads CASSATGGPNSDYTF. The covered CDR3 bases are TGTGCCAGCAGTGCTACAGGGGGCCCAAACTCC.

This clone was found a few times. Mouse gene names and germline throughout. Read data end 4 residues before the CDR3 end; the end is taken from the germline J gene. The chain is built from TRBV5 and TRBJ2-1; 9 nucleotides match TRBD1. In germline, CDR1 is LGHNA, CDR2 YNLKQL (reference sequence). The CDR3 has 16 residues. V trimming: 0 bases; J trimming: 1 base; junction bases outside the gene matches: 1. The chain's CDR3 is CASSQEDRGNYAEQFF. The covered CDR3 bases are TGTGCCAGCAGCCAAGAGGACAGGGGAAACTATGCT.

This clone turned up a few times. Gene labels here are mouse ones. The sequenced fragment ends 4 residues before the CDR3 boundary, so the rest is inferred from the germline J gene. This chain links TRBV19 with TRBJ2-1; 10 bases align to TRBD2. Germline CDR1 FNHDT, CDR2 SITEND (reference sequence). The junction had 2 bases not matched to a gene; V was cut back by 2 bases and J by 3 bases. The length of the CDR3 is 15 residues. The CDR3: CASSMNWGGYAEQFF. Partial CDR3 DNA: TGTGCCAGCAGTATGAACTGGGGGGGCTATGCT.

In regard to this clone: Gene names refer to mouse genes. CDR3 region: CASSVGLGGDTQYF. The CDR3 DNA, read in part, is TGTGCCAGCAGTGTGGGACTGGGGGGCGAC. The V gene is TRBV13-1, the J gene TRBJ2-5; 12 nucleotides align to TRBD2. The CDR3 end is not reached by the read, which stops 4 residues before it; the germline J gene fills it in. This CDR3 comprises 14 residues. Germline assignment: CDR1 NSHNY and CDR2 SYGAGN.

There are a few counts of this clone. Gene names follow the mouse nomenclature. The sequenced fragment ends 4 residues before the CDR3 boundary, so the rest is inferred from the germline J gene. This chain uses TRBV31 with TRBJ2-2, with 8 bases matching TRBD2. There are 17 residues in the CDR3. Looked up from germline, CDR1 is GKSSPN and CDR2 is SITVG. Trimming cost V 0 bases and J 2 bases; bases outside gene matches: 8. The sequenced CDR3 bases are TGTGCCTGGAGTCTCCCCTGGGGGGAAGACAACACCGGG. Its translation is CAWSLPWGEDNTG. The whole CDR3 sequence reads CAWSLPWGEDNTGQLYF.

This clone was counted between two and nine times. Germline and genes here are mouse. The read is 4 residues too short to cover the CDR3 end, so that end is filled in from the germline J gene. The chain is built from TRBV13-1 and TRBJ1-1; 7 bases map to TRBD1. The junction had 2 bases not matched to a gene; V was cut back by 2 bases and J by 1 base. The CDR3 runs 14 residues. In germline, CDR1 is NSHNY, CDR2 SYGAGN. The sequenced CDR3 bases are TGTGCCAGCAGTGAGGGACAGAGAAACACA. The encoded protein is CASSEGQRNT. The whole CDR3 is CASSEGQRNTEVFF.

At least ten counts were recorded for this clone. The genes and germline here are from mouse. The sequence runs out 4 residues before the end of the CDR3; the remainder is reconstructed from the germline J gene. The J gene is TRBJ2-5, the V gene TRBV17, with a tentative D call TRBD2 (6 bases). CDR1 is MNHDT, CDR2 YYDKIL, per germline. The CDR3 has 14 residues. V lost 4 bases, J lost 3 bases, and 11 bases lay in between. CDR3 bases read: TGTGCTAGCAGTATCCGGGACTTTCAAGAC. Translation: CASSIRDFQD. The whole CDR3 region reads CASSIRDFQDTQYF.

A note on this clone: The listed genes are named as in mouse. The read stops 4 residues short of the end of the CDR3; the missing end is completed from the germline J gene. The rearrangement uses TRBV19 and TRBJ1-2; D might be TRBD1 (5 bases). Germline V gene data show CDR1 as FNHDT and CDR2 as SITEND (reference sequence). This CDR3 is built from 14 residues. Trimming took 4 bases from V and 0 from J, leaving 10 bases between them. The covered CDR3 bases are TGTGCCAGCAGTGCGACAGCCTCAAACTCC. Its translation: CASSATASNS. From start to end, the CDR3 is CASSATASNSDYTF.

This clone was observed a few times. Genes and germline are mouse. With the read ending 4 residues before the CDR3 end, the germline J gene is used to fill in that end. V and J are TRBV19 and TRBJ2-1, with 8 bases fitting TRBD2. This CDR3 is built from 16 residues. After removal of 0 bases from V and 4 bases from J, the junction contained 6 bases not matched to a gene. Per the germline V gene, CDR1 is FNHDT and CDR2 is SITEND (reference sequence). CDR3 amino acids: CASSIVTGGRYAEQFF. The sequenced part of the CDR3 DNA is TGTGCCAGCAGTATAGTTACTGGGGGACGGTATGCT.

A word on this clone: Gene names refer to mouse genes. Sequencing ends 4 residues short of the CDR3 end; the germline J gene provides the rest. Other DNA sequences from this sample encode an identical CDR3 as well. This chain uses TRBV19 with TRBJ2-2, with TRBD1 matching 8 bases. CDR1 and CDR2 (germline): FNHDT, SITEND (reference sequence). The CDR3 is 14 residues long. V was pared by 5 bases and J by 0 bases, with 0 bases of the junction left unmatched. This chain's CDR3 is CASRDRANTGQLYF. Partial CDR3 DNA: TGTGCCAGCAGGGACAGGGCAAACACCGGG. Based on the CDR3 plus reference TRBV19 and TRBJ2-2, the full variable domain is GGIITQTPKFLIGQEGQKLTLKCQQNFNHDTMYWYRQDSGKGLRLIYYSITENDLQKGDLSEGYDASREKKSSFSLTVTSAQKNEMAVFLCASRDRANTGQLYFGEGSKLTVL.

This clone was seen a few times. The genes are named according to mouse. Sequencing ends 4 residues short of the CDR3 end; the germline J gene provides the rest. Other DNA sequences in the same sample also yield this CDR3. V usage is TRBV1 and J usage is TRBJ2-3; a possible D gene is TRBD1 (5 bases). The CDR3 sequence is 16 residues long. Germline CDR1 and CDR2: NSQYPW and LRSPGD (reference sequence). V dropped 1 base and J dropped 1 base, with 12 bases sitting between them. This CDR3 reads CTCSAAGQGGAETLYF. The sequenced part of the CDR3 DNA is TGCACCTGCAGTGCAGCGGGCCAAGGGGGTGCAGAA.

In this sample, this clone turned up a few times. Genes and germline are mouse. The CDR3 extends 4 residues past the end of the read, so its final part is completed from the germline J gene. At the DNA level, this CDR3 is encoded by other sequences in the same sample as well. The V gene is TRBV14, the J gene TRBJ2-5; D possibly corresponds to TRBD1 (5 bases). Germline CDR1 is SGHDT and CDR2 is FRDEAV. With 4 bases removed from V and 3 bases from J, the gap between germline ends came to 9 bases. The CDR3 consists of 13 residues. The sequenced part of the CDR3 DNA is TGTGCCAGCAGTCGGACAAATCAAGAC. This codes for CASSRTNQD. The whole CDR3 is CASSRTNQDTQYF.

About this clone: At one of its ends the junction is not consistent with the germline gene, which may arise from a read error. Gene names refer to mouse genes. The CDR3 extends 4 residues past the end of the read, so its final part is completed from the germline J gene. The chain links TRBV14 to TRBJ1-1; TRBD1 might be the D (6 bases). Germline V lookup: CDR1 SGHDT, CDR2 FRDEAV. CDR3 length: 14 amino acids. The sequenced CDR3 bases are TGTGCCAGCACTTTCACAGGGAAGAACACA. It translates to CASTFTGKNT. The whole CDR3 protein reads CASTFTGKNTEVFF.

About this clone itself: Gene names follow the mouse nomenclature. The DNA read from the CDR3 is TGTGCCAGCAGTGATCCGGGACTGGGGGGGATCGGG. Its protein product is CASSDPGLGGIG. The full CDR3 is CASSDPGLGGIGQLYF. V and J are TRBV13-1 and TRBJ2-2, with 13 bases fitting TRBD2. Read coverage stops 4 residues before the CDR3 terminus; the germline J gene supplies the remainder. Germline assignment: CDR1 NSHNY and CDR2 SYGAGN. This CDR3 is built from 16 residues.

This clone was recorded many times. Gene names and germline match the mouse. The CDR3 is cut off 4 residues early in the read; its end comes from the germline J gene. The chain is built from TRBV1 and TRBJ2-1; D is ambiguous. Germline V gives CDR1 NSQYPW, CDR2 LRSPGD (reference sequence). V was pared by 1 base and J by 3 bases, with 1 base between. The CDR3 has 12 amino acids. The CDR3 here is CTCSAVYAEQFF. CDR3 bases read: TGCACCTGCAGTGCAGTCTATGCT.

This clone was counted between two and nine times. The gene symbols are mouse symbols. The read terminates 4 residues before the CDR3 end, so the remaining end is supplied by the germline J gene. The chain employs TRBV5 and TRBJ2-5; 9 bases align to TRBD1. This CDR3 is built from 15 residues. Trimming took 4 bases from V and 0 from J; bases not matched to a gene: 2. From germline, CDR1 is LGHNA and CDR2 YNLKQL (reference sequence). Incomplete CDR3 DNA: TGTGCCAGCAGCCTACAGGGGGCTAACCAAGAC. This gives the protein CASSLQGANQD. Given in full, the CDR3 is CASSLQGANQDTQYF.

This clone was observed a few times. The genes and germline here are from mouse. The sequence runs out 4 residues before the end of the CDR3; the remainder is reconstructed from the germline J gene. Different DNA sequences within this sample yield the same CDR3. J is TRBJ1-2 and V is TRBV1; a possible D gene is TRBD1 (5 bases). V shed 3 bases and J shed 2 bases, with 10 bases lying between them. CDR3 length: 14 amino acids. Germline V gives CDR1 NSQYPW, CDR2 LRSPGD (reference sequence). The CDR3 DNA, read in part, is TGCACCTGCAGTGCCGTTCAGGGTAACTCC. Translation: CTCSAVQGNS. In full, the CDR3 reads CTCSAVQGNSDYTF.

Concerning this clone itself: Mouse gene names and germline throughout. The read ends 4 residues before the CDR3 terminus; that terminus is restored from the germline J gene. The chain employs TRBV31 and TRBJ2-3, with 9 bases matching TRBD2. Germline V gene lookup returns CDR1 GKSSPN and CDR2 SITVG. CDR3 length equals 16 residues. V shed 0 bases and J 1 base; nucleotides not matched to a gene: 5. The CDR3 loop reads CAWSLWGGGGAETLYF. CDR3 DNA (partial): TGTGCCTGGAGTCTTTGGGGGGGCGGAGGTGCAGAA. The entire variable domain, with the rest obtained from reference TRBV31 and TRBJ2-3, is as follows: AQTIHQWPVAEIKAVGSPLSLGCTIKGKSSPNLYWYWQATGGTLQQLFYSITVGQVESVVQLNLSASRPKDDQFILSTEKLLLSHSGFYLCAWSLWGGGGAETLYFGSGTRLTVL.

As for this clone: The gene names given are mouse names. The read comes to an end 4 residues before the CDR3 does, leaving the germline J gene to fill in the end. The V call is TRBV1, the J call TRBJ2-7; 11 nucleotides match TRBD2. The CDR3 has 15 amino acids. The V and J ends lost 3 bases and 3 bases, in that order; junction bases with no gene match: 4. The V gene's germline CDR1 is NSQYPW and CDR2 LRSPGD (reference sequence). Incomplete CDR3 DNA: TGCACCTGCAGTGCCCGGGACTGGGGGCTCTAT. This gives the protein CTCSARDWGLY. The whole CDR3 protein is CTCSARDWGLYEQYF. Filled out from reference TRBV1 and TRBJ2-7, the complete variable domain reads VTLLEQNPRWRLVPRGQAVNLRCILKNSQYPWMSWYQQDLQKQLQWLFTLRSPGDKEVKSLPGADYLATRVTDTELRLQVANMSQGRTLYCTCSARDWGLYEQYFGPGTRLTVL.

Regarding this clone: Gene labels here are mouse ones. The CDR3 is cut off 4 residues early in the read; its end comes from the germline J gene. The J gene is TRBJ1-2, the V gene TRBV13-3, with D possibly TRBD1 on 6 matching bases. This CDR3 has 12 residues. Germline-derived CDR1 and CDR2 are NNHDY and SYVADS. The V end lost 3 bases, the J end lost 3 bases, and 6 bases lay between the germline ends. The CDR3 loop is CASSGTDSDYTF. The covered CDR3 bases are TGTGCCAGCAGTGGGACAGACTCC.